These T cell receptor beta chains were read from a single sample in a study of response to subunit inactivated influenza vaccine. TCRdb processed the RT-PCR reads anew with MiXCR; each CDR3 protein has one entry. The table has 750,000 to 850,000 distinct CDR3 sequences, approximately 17% seen once. Sequenced here: PBMCs from blood, sampled around 5 days after vaccination. These receptors originate from a middle-aged man who received an inactivated influenza vaccine. CDR3s include the opening cysteine and the closing phenylalanine or tryptophan. A D gene is named only where the DNA matches it firmly. Size values are once, few and many counts, or a class for expanded clones, and some rows have none.

TRBJ1-1,NA,TRBV25-1,NA,TGTGCCAGCAGTGACTGGGGGACGGGGAGCAACACTGAAGCTTTCTTT,CASSDWGTGSNTEAFF
TRBJ2-2,NA,TRBV5-1,few,TGCGCCAGCAGTATAGACGGGACCGGGGAGCTGTTTTTT,CASSIDGTGELFF
TRBJ2-7,TRBD1,TRBV6-2/TRBV6-3,few,TGTGCCAGCAGACCAGGGGGCGCGAGGGACGAGCAGTACTTC,CASRPGGARDEQYF
TRBJ2-4,NA,TRBV20-1,NA,TGCAGTGCGACCTCGGGGTCCAAAAACATTCAGTACTTC,CSATSGSKNIQYF
TRBJ1-3,NA,TRBV18,NA,TGTGCCAGCTCACCACCTTTGACGAGCTCTGGAAACACCATATATTTT,CASSPPLTSSGNTIYF
TRBJ2-3,NA,TRBV9,NA,TGTGCCAGCAGCCGGGCCTTCACAGATACGCAGTATTTT,CASSRAFTDTQYF
TRBJ2-5,NA,TRBV7-2,NA,TGTGTCAGCAGCTTAGGACAGCGCCCGGAGACCCAGTACTTC,CVSSLGQRPETQYF
TRBJ2-3,TRBD2,TRBV12-3/TRBV12-4,many,TGTGCCAGCAGTTATTTTTCGGGGACTAGCAGCACAGATACGCAGTATTTT,CASSYFSGTSSTDTQYF
TRBJ2-5,TRBD2,TRBV6-1,NA,TGTGCCAGCAGTGACGGGACGGGAGGTCGGTCAGAGACCCAGTACTTC,CASSDGTGGRSETQYF
TRBJ2-5,NA,TRBV28,few,TGTGCCAGCATCAAGCCTCCGCGGATGGGGCCTGACTCTACCTCCAAAGAGACCCAGTACTTC,CASIKPPRMGPDSTSKETQYF
TRBJ2-5,TRBD2,TRBV4-3,NA,TGCGCCAGCAGCCAAGTCCCGGGAGGGGGAGAGACCCAGTACTTC,CASSQVPGGGETQYF
TRBJ2-5,NA,TRBV18,NA,TGTGCCAGCTCACCACCGGACAGAGAGACCCAGTACTTC,CASSPPDRETQYF
TRBJ2-1,TRBD2,TRBV7-9,NA,TGTGCCAGCAGCTGGGGACTAGCGGGAGCGTTTGAGCAGTTCTTC,CASSWGLAGAFEQFF
TRBJ2-5,TRBD1,TRBV6-5,NA,TGTGCCAGCAGTTATGACAGGGGGAAAGAGACCCAGTACTTC,CASSYDRGKETQYF
TRBJ1-2,TRBD1,TRBV5-1,NA,TGCGCCAGCAGCTTCTCGACAGGGGTCGGCTATGGCTACACCTTC,CASSFSTGVGYGYTF
TRBJ1-4,TRBD1,TRBV20-1,few,TGCAGTGCCCCGGACAGGGGACAAGATGAAAAACTGTTTTTT,CSAPDRGQDEKLFF
TRBJ1-1,TRBD1,TRBV7-9,NA,TGTGCCAGCAGCGTAACAGGGGGAAACACTGAAGCTTTCTTT,CASSVTGGNTEAFF
TRBJ2-7,TRBD2,TRBV7-2,NA,TGTGCCAGCAGCTTAGTATCGTTAGCGGGAGGGCCCGAGCAGTACTTC,CASSLVSLAGGPEQYF
TRBJ1-4,TRBD1,TRBV27,NA,TGTGCCAGCAGTCGGACAGGGGGCAATGAAAAACTGTTTTTT,CASSRTGGNEKLFF
TRBJ1-5,TRBD1,TRBV6-1,NA,TGTGCCAGCAAAGGGGGCCCCGGTCAGCCCCAGCATTTT,CASKGGPGQPQHF
TRBJ2-3,NA,TRBV28,NA,TGTGCCAGCAGCCAGGACTCGGGCACAGATACGCAGTATTTT,CASSQDSGTDTQYF
TRBJ2-1,NA,TRBV3-1,NA,TGTGCCAGCAGCCGCGCCGGGGACCGGAGGAATGAGCAGTTCTTC,CASSRAGDRRNEQFF
TRBJ2-4,NA,TRBV20-1,NA,TGCAGTGCAGCGAGTCGAGCCAAAAACATTCAGTACTTC,CSAASRAKNIQYF
TRBJ2-3,NA,TRBV20-1,NA,TGCAGTGCTCCAAGACCCCTCCTAGTAGCGGCTCCTACAGATACGCAGTATTTT,CSAPRPLLVAAPTDTQYF
TRBJ2-5,NA,TRBV7-9,NA,TGTGCCAGCACCTTCCTCTCGGGGAAAGAGACCCAGTACTTC,CASTFLSGKETQYF
TRBJ2-1,NA,TRBV20-1,NA,TGCAGTGCTAGACCTGGCGGCCCGGGATCCTACAATGAGCAGTTCTTC,CSARPGGPGSYNEQFF
TRBJ2-1,TRBD2,TRBV4-3,NA,TGCGCCAGCAGCCAAGGCATTAGCGGGAGGTATGAGCAGTTCTTC,CASSQGISGRYEQFF
TRBJ2-1,NA,TRBV27,few,TGTGCCAGCAGACTAACGCTCTCCTACAATGAGCAGTTCTTC,CASRLTLSYNEQFF
TRBJ2-5,TRBD2,TRBV7-9,few,TGTGCCAGCAGCGCTCGCGGGCTAGCGGGAGCAGAGACCCAGTACTTC,CASSARGLAGAETQYF
TRBJ2-7,TRBD1,TRBV20-1,few,TGCAGTGCTGGTGGGACAGCAAGGAGCTCCTACGAGCAGTACTTC,CSAGGTARSSYEQYF
TRBJ2-7,TRBD2,TRBV10-2,few,TGCGCCAGCAGTGAGTGGATAGCGGGGGACCTCTCCTACGAGCAGTACTTC,CASSEWIAGDLSYEQYF
TRBJ2-2,NA,TRBV6-1,few,TGTGCCAGCAGCAACTTGGGGGGCGCGGCGGGCGGGGAGCTGTTTTTT,CASSNLGGAAGGELFF
TRBJ2-7,NA,TRBV20-1,NA,TGCAGTGCTAGAGATCGTCTGAGGGGGGCGAACTACGAGCAGTACTTC,CSARDRLRGANYEQYF
TRBJ1-5,NA,TRBV2,NA,TGTGCCAGCAGTGAAGCCGATAAACTCACGGCCCAGCATTTT,CASSEADKLTAQHF
TRBJ2-7,TRBD1,TRBV4-2,many,TGTGCCAGCAGCCAACCGGGACAGGGTTTGTACGAGCAGTACTTC,CASSQPGQGLYEQYF
TRBJ2-7,TRBD2,TRBV4-3,few,TGCGCCAGCAGCCAATCAACGGACCTAGCGGGAGCCTACGAGCAGTACTTC,CASSQSTDLAGAYEQYF
TRBJ2-2,NA,TRBV7-2,few,TGTGCCAGCAGCTTGGTACAGATTGGAGACACCGGGGAGCTGTTTTTT,CASSLVQIGDTGELFF
TRBJ1-4,NA,TRBV5-1,NA,TGCGCCAGCAGCCATACGGCGGGGACGAATGAAAAACTGTTTTTT,CASSHTAGTNEKLFF
TRBJ2-7,TRBD1,TRBV15,NA,TGTGCCACCAGCAGTGGTACAGGGGGCAGGAACGAGCAGTACTTC,CATSSGTGGRNEQYF
TRBJ2-3,NA,TRBV7-9,few,TGTGCCAGCAGCCGGGTCACTAGCACAGATACGCAGTATTTT,CASSRVTSTDTQYF
TRBJ2-1,NA,TRBV20-1,few,TGCAGTGCTAGAGATGGTAGCGGCGCCTACAATGAGCAGTTCTTC,CSARDGSGAYNEQFF
TRBJ2-7,TRBD1,TRBV4-3,NA,TGCGCCAGCAGCCAAGACGACAGGGGGGGATACGAGCAGTACTTC,CASSQDDRGGYEQYF
TRBJ1-1,NA,TRBV7-2,few,TGTGCCAGCAGCGCCCGACAGGCGAGATACACTGAAGCTTTCTTT,CASSARQARYTEAFF
TRBJ2-1,TRBD2,TRBV6-1,NA,TGTGCCAGCAGTGTCCTTAGCGGGAGGAGAAAGGGTGAGCAGTTCTTC,CASSVLSGRRKGEQFF
TRBJ1-6,TRBD1,TRBV7-2,few,TGTGCCAGCAGCTTATATGTGTCCAGGGGGGAGTCACCCCTCCACTTT,CASSLYVSRGESPLHF
TRBJ2-5,NA,TRBV28,NA,TGTGCCAGCAGCCAGCCCCACTTGGTATCGACCCAGTACTTC,CASSQPHLVSTQYF
TRBJ2-3,NA,TRBV4-3,NA,TGCGCCAGCAGCCGTCTATGGGGGGTCCCCATAGATACGCAGTATTTT,CASSRLWGVPIDTQYF
TRBJ2-3,NA,TRBV27,NA,TGTGCCAGCAGTTCGGGTCTCAGGCTTACGCAGTATTTT,CASSSGLRLTQYF
TRBJ2-7,TRBD2,TRBV10-3,few,TGTGCCATCAGTGGACTAGCGGGAGGGCCCTCCGAGCAGTACTTC,CAISGLAGGPSEQYF
TRBJ1-1,NA,TRBV30,NA,TGTGCCTGGAGTGAGTTCTCGAACACTGAAGCTTTCTTT,CAWSEFSNTEAFF
TRBJ2-1,NA,TRBV5-6,few,TGTGCCAGCAGCTTGTCGATGAACAATGAGCAGTTCTTC,CASSLSMNNEQFF
TRBJ1-5,TRBD1,TRBV19,NA,TGTGCCAGTAGGAGGGGACAGGGCAATCAGCCCCAGCATTTT,CASRRGQGNQPQHF
TRBJ2-5,NA,TRBV20-1,NA,TGCAGTGCTAGAGATCTCCGGGGGAACCAAGAGACCCAGTACTTC,CSARDLRGNQETQYF
TRBJ2-3,NA,TRBV20-1,NA,TGCAGTGCTAGTCGGGACAACACAGATACGCAGTATTTT,CSASRDNTDTQYF
TRBJ2-5,NA,TRBV5-1,NA,TGCGCCAGCAGCGAGACGAGGGGGACGCAAGAGACCCAGTACTTC,CASSETRGTQETQYF